The clone carrying this TCR beta chain occurred a few times. Its antigen is undetermined. V gave up 3 bases and J gave up 4 bases, with 10 bases separating them. Germline CDR1 and CDR2: SGHDN and FVKESK. This CDR3 has 14 amino acids. The data stem from a study of beta chain features in type 1 diabetes. In the study overall: Sorted cells, some 110,000,000 in number, were examined across all samples.

Expressed TCRB transcripts were sequenced because the entire RNA isolate underwent reverse transcription. Assay: immunoSEQ multiplex PCR; the TCRdb copy retains only in-frame clones and omits some. The sample has 500,000 to 650,000 clones; under 15% are singletons. General study results and limits: PCR might show a preference for shorter templates, equally across patients and controls. TCRB CDR3s from Type 1 diabetes patients were moderately but significantly shorter in all four CD4+ subsets. Insertions at VDJ junctions were less frequent in type 1 diabetes patients. These patients also deleted more nucleotides at the same junctions.

The V and J genes are TRBV14 and TRBJ2-1; D is unresolved. The source material was naive CD4+ T cells from blood. The TCR originated in a man aged 25-45 years with type 1 diabetes. The CDR3 region is CASSQGWVYNEQFF. CDR3 in DNA: TGTGCCAGCAGCCAGGGATGGGTTTACAATGAGCAGTTCTTC.